This note documents a single T cell receptor (beta chain) sequence. Its antigen is as yet unknown. The data were taken from a study of OX40 agonist ivuxolimab in advanced cancers. As for the study in general: Patients were infused with ivuxolimab every 2 weeks at 0.01 to 10 mg/kg. Whole-study findings and limits: Among T cells, CD8+ cells averaged more expanded clones than CD4+ cells. Expansion of clones was among the lowest in partial responders at 0.1-3.0 mg/kg.

The repertoire was sequenced with immunoSEQ multiplex PCR; TCRdb's copy has only in-frame clones and lacks some. The sample carries around 70,000 clones, 80% to 95% recorded once. Germline CDR1 is PRHDT and CDR2 is FYEKMQ (reference sequence). The germline V and J ends were trimmed by 5 bases and 11 bases, with 17 bases remaining between them. The CDR3 extends over 13 amino acids. The TCR originated in an adult with an advanced solid tumor such as melanoma, head and neck, liver or kidney cancer. The rearrangement joins TRBV13 to TRBJ2-3, with D possibly matching TRBD1 (5 bases). This material consisted of CD4+ or CD8+ T cells sorted from blood, taken in a trial of the OX40 agonist ivuxolimab. CDR3 sequence (DNA): TGTGCCAGCAGCGAGGCGCAGGGCCCGGGGCAGTATTTT. It codes for CASSEAQGPGQYF.